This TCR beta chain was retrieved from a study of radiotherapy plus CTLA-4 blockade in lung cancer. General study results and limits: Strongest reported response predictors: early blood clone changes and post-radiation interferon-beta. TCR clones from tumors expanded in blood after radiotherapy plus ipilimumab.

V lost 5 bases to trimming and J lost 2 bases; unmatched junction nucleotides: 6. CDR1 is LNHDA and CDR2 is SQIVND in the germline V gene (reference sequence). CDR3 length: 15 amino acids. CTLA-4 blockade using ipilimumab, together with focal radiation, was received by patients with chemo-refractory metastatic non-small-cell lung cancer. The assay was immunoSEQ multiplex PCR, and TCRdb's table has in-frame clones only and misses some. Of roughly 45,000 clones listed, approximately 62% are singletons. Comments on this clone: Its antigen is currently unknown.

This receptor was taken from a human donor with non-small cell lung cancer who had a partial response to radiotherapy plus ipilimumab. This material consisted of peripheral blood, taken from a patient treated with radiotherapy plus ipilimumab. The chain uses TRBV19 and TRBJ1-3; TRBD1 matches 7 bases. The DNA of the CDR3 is TGTGCCAGTAGTGCCCAGGGGGGTCCTGGAAACACCATATATTTT. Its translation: CASSAQGGPGNTIYF. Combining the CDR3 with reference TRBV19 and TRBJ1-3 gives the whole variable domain DGGITQSPKYLFRKEGQNVTLSCEQNLNHDAMYWYRQDPGQGLRLIYYSQIVNDFQKGDIAEGYSVSREKKESFPLTVTSAQKNPTAFYLCASSAQGGPGNTIYFGEGSWLTVV.